Reported below is one TCR beta chain. What it recognizes is unknown. TCRdb re-called the reads through MiXCR, storing one row per CDR3 protein. Among about 130,000 distinct CDR3 sequences listed, 20% to 30% were seen once. The sample originates from a study of T cell repertoires in cytomegalovirus infection. V was pared by 7 bases and J by 5 bases, with 7 bases of the junction left unmatched. This CDR3 comprises 13 residues. The germline gives CDR1 SEHNR, CDR2 FQNEAQ (reference sequence). This TCR came from a human donor in good health (CMV status not recorded). Some clones in this sample may be carry-over from other donors' samples. V is TRBV7-9 and J is TRBJ2-5, with 7 bases matching TRBD1. Material: PBMCs, sequenced either directly or after in vitro stimulation (not recorded which). CDR3 in DNA: TGTGCCAGCACCACAGGGGAGTTGGAGACCCAGTACTTC. It translates to CASTTGELETQYF.